This note documents a single T cell receptor beta chain sequence. The antigen is not known. Germline V lookup: CDR1 LGHDT, CDR2 YNNKEL (reference sequence). The CDR3 length is 14 residues. The V gene lost 1 base and the J gene lost 1 base, with 6 bases spanning the gap. This sample stems from a study of T cell responses to AZD1222 COVID-19 vaccine. Broader study findings: Elevations in Spike-specific TCR breadth and depth followed administration of two AZD1222 doses. Nearly half of unique spike-specific TCRs reportedly avoided B.1.351 and B.1.1.7 mutated regions. The peak T cell response came first, and repertoires were sampled only after it. Baseline testing showed seropositivity in only six AZD1222 recipients.

The protocol was immunoSEQ multiplex PCR, while the TCRdb copy is restricted to in-frame clones and leaves out a portion. There are about 88,000 clones in the sample; more than 75% occur only once, and 4% to 6% lies in the top ten. The clonotype was recovered from an adult in good health. The rearrangement uses TRBV3-1 (or the pseudogene TRBV3-2) and TRBJ2-3; TRBD1 is a possible D gene (6 bases). The specimen was peripheral blood, collected on day 0 of MenACWY control vaccination. The CDR3, as DNA: TGTGCCAGCAGCCAAGGACAGGGCACAGATACGCAGTATTTT. This codes for CASSQGQGTDTQYF.